A single sample gave rise to the 16 T cell receptor beta chains below, sequenced in a study of monozygotic twins with inflammatory bowel disease. One entry per CDR3 protein, without DNA, is what TCRdb gives after re-calling the 5' RACE reads. Here the sample table reports approximately 160,000 distinct CDR3 sequences. Sequenced material: blood. The receptors shown here come from a human donor with ulcerative colitis or Crohn's disease, or a healthy co-twin of an affected twin (not recorded which).

The gene calls are TRBV5-6 and TRBJ2-1. CDR1 and CDR2 (germline): SGHDT, YYEEEE. This CDR3 comprises 16 residues. The CDR3 sequence is CASSLEGRISYNEQFF.

The rearrangement joins TRBV5-1 to TRBJ1-5; TCRdb's assignment of TRBD1 cannot be checked, as there is no DNA. The CDR3 runs 15 residues. Looked up from germline, CDR1 is SGHRS and CDR2 is YFSETQ. CDR3 loop: CASSFSGASDQPQHF. The complete variable domain, with remaining parts taken from reference TRBV5-1 and TRBJ1-5, reads KAGVTQTPRYLIKTRGQQVTLSCSPISGHRSVSWYQQTPGQGLQFLFEYFSETQRNKGNFPGRFSGRQFSNSRSEMNVSTLELGDSALYLCASSFSGASDQPQHFGDGTRLSIL.

The chain recombines TRBV6-5 with TRBJ2-2; absent DNA, TCRdb's TRBD2 call cannot be checked. This CDR3 contains 16 residues. CDR1 is MNHEY, CDR2 SVGAGI, per germline. The CDR3 reads CASRTSGSRGTGELFF.

The chain uses TRBV20-1 and TRBJ2-2; as DNA is missing, the TRBD2 call by TCRdb cannot be tested. The CDR3 length is 15 residues. The V gene's germline CDR1 is DFQATT and CDR2 SNEGSKA (reference sequence). CDR3: CSARASGRAGGELFF.

V usage is TRBV5-1 and J usage is TRBJ2-5; TCRdb proposes TRBD2, but this gene call is untestable without DNA. Germline V lookup: CDR1 SGHRS, CDR2 YFSETQ. The CDR3 is made up of 14 amino acids. The CDR3 sequence is CASSLTSGTETQYF.

The rearrangement links TRBV11-2 to TRBJ2-3. This CDR3 is 12 amino acids long. Per germline, CDR1 SGHAT and CDR2 FQNNGV. CDR3 protein: CASSPYSDTQYF. Full variable domain (outside the CDR3, taken from reference TRBV11-2 and TRBJ2-3): EAGVAQSPRYKIIEKRQSVAFWCNPISGHATLYWYQQILGQGPKLLIQFQNNGVVDDSQLPKDRFSAERLKGVDSTLKIQPAKLEDSAVYLCASSPYSDTQYFGPGTRLTVL.

The rearrangement links TRBV7-2 to TRBJ2-5; TCRdb's D gene call, TRBD2, goes unchecked for lack of DNA. Germline loops: CDR1 SGHTA, CDR2 FQGNSA. The CDR3 runs 16 residues. The CDR3 reads CASSFTSGSAKETQYF.

The J gene is TRBJ1-3, the V gene TRBV20-1; lacking DNA, the TRBD1 call made by TCRdb goes unchecked. Germline loops: CDR1 DFQATT, CDR2 SNEGSKA (reference sequence). This CDR3 is 12 amino acids long. The CDR3 spells CSAPTAGNTIYF.

This CDR3 reads CASSFGTSAGELFF. V gene TRBV5-6 combines with J gene TRBJ2-2; the D gene TCRdb calls, TRBD2, cannot be checked with no DNA. This CDR3 is built from 14 residues. CDR1 SGHDT and CDR2 YYEEEE come from the germline V gene.

V and J are TRBV19 and TRBJ2-7; the D call from TCRdb, TRBD2, cannot be confirmed without DNA. This CDR3 spans 15 amino acids. The germline CDR1 and CDR2 sequences are LNHDA and SQIVND (reference sequence). The CDR3 loop is CASTPATSGSYEQYF.

The chain uses TRBV10-3 and TRBJ2-3; TCRdb's D call of TRBD2 is untestable without DNA. The CDR3 sequence is 16 residues long. CDR1 is ENHRY and CDR2 is SYGVKD in the germline V gene. The CDR3 loop reads CAIGGTSGSTADTQYF.

Here the CDR3 reads CASRPGQGSGSYEQYF. This chain connects TRBV28 to TRBJ2-7; TCRdb outputs TRBD1, but without DNA this stays unchecked. From germline, CDR1 is MDHEN and CDR2 SYDVKM. The CDR3 consists of 16 residues.

The chain links TRBV24-1 to TRBJ1-2; TCRdb picks TRBD1, but there is no DNA to check that call. Germline CDR1 KGHDR, CDR2 SFDVKD. There are 13 residues in the CDR3. CDR3: CATSSGDSLGYTF.

The chain carries TRBV7-2 and TRBJ2-7; the D call of TRBD2 rests on TCRdb alone, since no DNA is present to check it. The CDR3 length is 14 residues. Germline V gives CDR1 SGHTA, CDR2 FQGNSA. The CDR3 sequence is CASSWGGPGYEQYF.

The CDR3 sequence: CASTGGQGATGELFF. This chain links TRBV6-1 with TRBJ2-2; the TRBD1 assignment by TCRdb is unverifiable without DNA. Looked up from germline, CDR1 is MNHNS and CDR2 is SASEGT. The CDR3 runs 15 residues.

V and J are TRBV29-1 and TRBJ1-2; TCRdb gives TRBD1 as the D gene, but with no DNA this cannot be confirmed. The CDR3 extends over 12 amino acids. The V gene's germline CDR1 is SQVTM and CDR2 ANQGSEA. The CDR3 here is CSVQTGGIGYTF.